This TCR beta chain was documented in a study of beta chain features in type 1 diabetes. The overall study: Taken together, all samples contributed 90 million to 140 million examined sorted cells. Study conclusions and caveats: A moderate, significant TCRB CDR3 shortening appeared in type 1 diabetes across four CD4+ subsets.

This clone has more than one count but fewer than ten. Antigen: not known. Reverse transcription of all isolated RNA meant that expressed TCRB transcripts were sequenced. TCRdb's table, derived via immunoSEQ multiplex PCR, lists solely in-frame clones and lacks some. This repertoire shows around 150,000 clones, around 8.3% found once; its top ten account for 0.54%. The sequence was obtained from a young woman with type 1 diabetes. The source material was central memory CD4+ T cells from blood.

The CDR3: CASRVGGSFIETQYF. The CDR3 DNA is TGTGCCAGCCGAGTCGGGGGGAGTTTCATAGAGACCCAGTACTTC. The chain uses TRBV19 and TRBJ2-5, with TRBD2 matching 7 bases. This CDR3 has 15 amino acids. Per the germline V gene, CDR1 is LNHDA and CDR2 is SQIVND (reference sequence). V gave up 9 bases and J gave up 4 bases; unmatched junction bases: 14.